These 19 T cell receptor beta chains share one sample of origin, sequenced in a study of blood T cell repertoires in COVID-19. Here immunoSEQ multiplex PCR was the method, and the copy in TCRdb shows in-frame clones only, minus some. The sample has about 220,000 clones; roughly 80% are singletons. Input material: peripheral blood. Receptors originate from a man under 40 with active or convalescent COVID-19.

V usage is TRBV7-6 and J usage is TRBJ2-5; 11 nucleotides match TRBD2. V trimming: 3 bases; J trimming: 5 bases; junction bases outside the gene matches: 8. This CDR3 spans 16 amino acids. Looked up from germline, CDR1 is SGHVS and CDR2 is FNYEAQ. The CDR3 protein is CASSLATSGVRETQYF. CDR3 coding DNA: TGTGCCAGCAGCTTGGCGACTAGCGGGGTTCGTGAGACCCAGTACTTC.

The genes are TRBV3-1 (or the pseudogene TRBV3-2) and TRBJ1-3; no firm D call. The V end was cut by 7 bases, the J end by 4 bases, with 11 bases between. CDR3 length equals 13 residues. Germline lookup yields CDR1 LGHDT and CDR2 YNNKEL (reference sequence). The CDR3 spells CASTAAKGNTIYF. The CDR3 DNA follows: TGTGCCAGCACTGCGGCGAAGGGAAACACCATATATTTT.

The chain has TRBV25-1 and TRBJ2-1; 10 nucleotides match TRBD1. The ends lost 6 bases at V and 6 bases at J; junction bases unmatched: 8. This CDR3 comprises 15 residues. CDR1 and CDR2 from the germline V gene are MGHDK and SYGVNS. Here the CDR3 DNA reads TGTGCCAGCAGCGACCGGGACAGGGGACGCAATGAGCAGTTCTTC. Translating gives CASSDRDRGRNEQFF.

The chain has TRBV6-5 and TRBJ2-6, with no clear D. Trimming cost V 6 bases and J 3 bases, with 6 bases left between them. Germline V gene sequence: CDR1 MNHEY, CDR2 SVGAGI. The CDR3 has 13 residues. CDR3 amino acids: CASSLFGANVLTF. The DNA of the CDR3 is TGTGCCAGCAGCCTTTTTGGGGCCAACGTCCTGACTTTC.

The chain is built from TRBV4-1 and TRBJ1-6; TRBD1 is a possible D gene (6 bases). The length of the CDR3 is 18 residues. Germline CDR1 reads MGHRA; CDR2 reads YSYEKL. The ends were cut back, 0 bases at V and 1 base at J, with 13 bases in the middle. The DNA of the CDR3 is TGCGCCAGCAGCCAAGATCATGGGGGGGCTTCCTATAATTCACCCCTCCACTTT. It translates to CASSQDHGGASYNSPLHF.

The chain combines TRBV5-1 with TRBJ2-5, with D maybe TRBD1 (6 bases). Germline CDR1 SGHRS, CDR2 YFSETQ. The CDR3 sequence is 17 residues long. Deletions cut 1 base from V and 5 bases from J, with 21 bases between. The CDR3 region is CASSLSSPNRAGETQYF. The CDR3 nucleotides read TGCGCCAGCAGCTTGTCCAGCCCTAACAGGGCGGGCGAGACCCAGTACTTC.

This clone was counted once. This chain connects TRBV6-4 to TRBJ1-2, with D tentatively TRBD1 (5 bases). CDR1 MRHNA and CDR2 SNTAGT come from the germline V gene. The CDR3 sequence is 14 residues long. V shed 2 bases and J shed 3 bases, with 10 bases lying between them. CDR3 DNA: TGTGCCAGCAGTGACCCAGGGAACTACTATGGCTACACCTTC. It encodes CASSDPGNYYGYTF.

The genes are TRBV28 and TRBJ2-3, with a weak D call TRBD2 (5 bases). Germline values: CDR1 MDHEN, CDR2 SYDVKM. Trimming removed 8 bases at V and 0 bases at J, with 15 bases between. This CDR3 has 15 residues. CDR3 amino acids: CASWSGPTSTDTQYF. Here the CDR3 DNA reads TGTGCCAGCTGGAGCGGCCCGACTAGCACAGATACGCAGTATTTT.

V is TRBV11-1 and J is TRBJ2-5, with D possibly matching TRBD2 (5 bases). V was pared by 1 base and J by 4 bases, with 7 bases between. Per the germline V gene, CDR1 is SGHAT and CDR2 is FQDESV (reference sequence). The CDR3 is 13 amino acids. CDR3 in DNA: TGTGCCAGCAGCTTAGATCGGGGAGAGACCCAGTACTTC. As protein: CASSLDRGETQYF.

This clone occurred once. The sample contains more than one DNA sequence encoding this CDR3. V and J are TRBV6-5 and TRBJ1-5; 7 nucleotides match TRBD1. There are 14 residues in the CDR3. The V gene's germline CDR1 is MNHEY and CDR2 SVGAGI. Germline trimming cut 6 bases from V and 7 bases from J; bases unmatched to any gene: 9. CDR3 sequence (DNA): TGTGCCAGCAGAGAGACAGGGCTCAGGCAGCCCCAGCATTTT. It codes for CASRETGLRQPQHF.

CDR3 amino acids: CASNGGGRSRRNEQFF. DNA for the CDR3: TGTGCCAGCAATGGCGGGGGGCGATCCAGACGGAATGAGCAGTTCTTC. V gene TRBV11-2 combines with J gene TRBJ2-1, with TRBD2 matching over 8 bases. J was trimmed by 7 bases and V by 7 bases; bases with no gene match: 15. CDR1 and CDR2 from the germline V gene are SGHAT and FQNNGV. CDR3 size: 16 residues. The full variable domain, completed using reference TRBV11-2 and TRBJ2-1, is EAGVAQSPRYKIIEKRQSVAFWCNPISGHATLYWYQQILGQGPKLLIQFQNNGVVDDSQLPKDRFSAERLKGVDSTLKIQPAKLEDSAVYLCASNGGGRSRRNEQFFGPGTRLTVL.

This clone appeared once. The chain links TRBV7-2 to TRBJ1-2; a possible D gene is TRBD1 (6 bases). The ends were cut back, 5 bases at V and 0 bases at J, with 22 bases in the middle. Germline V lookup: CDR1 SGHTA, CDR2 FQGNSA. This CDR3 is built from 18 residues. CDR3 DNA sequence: TGTGCCAGCAGCGGAAAAAGGGGAACAGGGTCAGCTAACTATGGCTACACCTTC. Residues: CASSGKRGTGSANYGYTF. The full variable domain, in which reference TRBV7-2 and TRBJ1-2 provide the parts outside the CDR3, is GAGVSQSPSNKVTEKGKDVELRCDPISGHTALYWYRQSLGQGLEFLIYFQGNSAPDKSGLPSDRFSAERTGGSVSTLTIQRTQQEDSAVYLCASSGKRGTGSANYGYTFGSGTRLTVV.

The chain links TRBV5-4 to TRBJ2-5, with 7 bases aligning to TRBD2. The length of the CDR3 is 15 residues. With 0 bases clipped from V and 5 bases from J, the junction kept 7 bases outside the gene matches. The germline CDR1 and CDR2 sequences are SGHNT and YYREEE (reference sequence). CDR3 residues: CASSLGGAGGETQYF. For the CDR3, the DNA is TGTGCCAGCAGCTTGGGAGGGGCCGGGGGGGAGACCCAGTACTTC. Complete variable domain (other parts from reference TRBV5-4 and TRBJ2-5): ETGVTQSPTHLIKTRGQQVTLRCSSQSGHNTVSWYQQALGQGPQFIFQYYREEENGRGNFPPRFSGLQFPNYSSELNVNALELDDSALYLCASSLGGAGGETQYFGPGTRLLVL.

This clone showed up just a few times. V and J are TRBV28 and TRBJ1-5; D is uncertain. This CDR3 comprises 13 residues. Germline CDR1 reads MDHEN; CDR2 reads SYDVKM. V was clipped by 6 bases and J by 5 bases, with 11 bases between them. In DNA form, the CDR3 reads TGTGCCAGCAGCAACGGGGAGTATCAGCCCCAGCATTTT. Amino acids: CASSNGEYQPQHF. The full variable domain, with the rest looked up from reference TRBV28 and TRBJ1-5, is DVKVTQSSRYLVKRTGEKVFLECVQDMDHENMFWYRQDPGLGLRLIYFSYDVKMKEKGDIPEGYSVSREKKERFSLILESASTNQTSMYLCASSNGEYQPQHFGDGTRLSIL.

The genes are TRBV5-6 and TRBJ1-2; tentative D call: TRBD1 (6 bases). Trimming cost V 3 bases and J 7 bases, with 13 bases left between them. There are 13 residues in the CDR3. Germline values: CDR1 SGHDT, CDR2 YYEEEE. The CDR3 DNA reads TGTGCCAGCAGCTCCACAGGGAGGGGTGGCTACACCTTC. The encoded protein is CASSSTGRGGYTF.

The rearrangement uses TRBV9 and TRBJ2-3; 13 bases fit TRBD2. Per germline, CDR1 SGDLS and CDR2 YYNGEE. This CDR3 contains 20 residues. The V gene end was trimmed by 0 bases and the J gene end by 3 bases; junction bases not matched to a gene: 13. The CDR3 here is CASSVAPRTSGRGVTDTQYF. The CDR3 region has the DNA TGTGCCAGCAGCGTAGCTCCCAGGACTAGCGGGAGAGGTGTGACAGATACGCAGTATTTT. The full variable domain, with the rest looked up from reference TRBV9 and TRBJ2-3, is DSGVTQTPKHLITATGQRVTLRCSPRSGDLSVYWYQQSLDQGLQFLIQYYNGEERAKGNILERFSAQQFPDLHSELNLSSLELGDSALYFCASSVAPRTSGRGVTDTQYFGPGTRLTVL.

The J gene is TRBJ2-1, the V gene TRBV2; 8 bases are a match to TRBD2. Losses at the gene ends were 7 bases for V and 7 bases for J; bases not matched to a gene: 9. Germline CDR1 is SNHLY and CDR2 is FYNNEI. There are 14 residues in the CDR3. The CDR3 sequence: CASTPRAGVNEQFF. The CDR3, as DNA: TGTGCCAGCACGCCCCGAGCGGGAGTTAATGAGCAGTTCTTC. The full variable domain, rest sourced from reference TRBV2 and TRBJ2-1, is EPEVTQTPSHQVTQMGQEVILRCVPISNHLYFYWYRQILGQKVEFLVSFYNNEISEKSEIFDDQFSVERPDGSNFTLKIRSTKLEDSAMYFCASTPRAGVNEQFFGPGTRLTVL.

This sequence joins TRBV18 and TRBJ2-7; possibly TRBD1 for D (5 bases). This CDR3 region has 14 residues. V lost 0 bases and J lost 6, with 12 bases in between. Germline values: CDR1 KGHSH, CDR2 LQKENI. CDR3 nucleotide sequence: TGTGCCAGCTCACCACCCGGGCAGGGTCGCGAGCAGTACTTC. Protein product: CASSPPGQGREQYF.

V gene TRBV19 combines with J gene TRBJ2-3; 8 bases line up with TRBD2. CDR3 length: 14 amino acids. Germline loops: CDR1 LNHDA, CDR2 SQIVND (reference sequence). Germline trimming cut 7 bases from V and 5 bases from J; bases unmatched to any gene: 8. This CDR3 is CASMRRGAEDTQYF. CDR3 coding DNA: TGTGCCAGTATGAGGCGGGGGGCGGAAGATACGCAGTATTTT.